These 7 T cell receptor beta chains came from one sample sequenced in a study of shared clonotypes between healthy human individuals. Some clones are missing from TCRdb's copy, which holds only in-frame ones; the method was immunoSEQ multiplex PCR. The repertoire holds some 2,100,000 clones, with around 95% as singletons. Sequenced material: naive CD4+ T cells sorted from blood. Regarding subset: CD45RA+ positively selected. The source is a man between 18 and 29 years old in good health.

This chain uses TRBV28 with TRBJ1-5, with D perhaps matching TRBD1 (5 bases). The CDR3 extends over 16 amino acids. V was shortened by 5 bases and J by 3 bases, with 17 bases between the two germline ends. Germline V gives CDR1 MDHEN, CDR2 SYDVKM. In DNA form, the CDR3 reads TGTGCCAGCAGTCCATGGCTGCGGGGGAACAATCAGCCCCAGCATTTT. This translates into CASSPWLRGNNQPQHF.

Of note for this clone: The same CDR3 arises from other DNA sequences in this sample as well. The chain couples TRBV28 to TRBJ1-2; D is unclear. Germline V lookup: CDR1 MDHEN, CDR2 SYDVKM. V lost 5 bases and J 8 bases, leaving 12 bases between the germline ends. The CDR3 has 12 residues. This chain's CDR3 is CASSLSGRGYTF. DNA of the CDR3: TGTGCCAGCAGTCTCAGCGGGCGCGGCTACACCTTC.

CDR3: CASSYVAGGDYGYTF. CDR3 nucleotide sequence: TGTGCCAGCAGTTACGTAGCAGGGGGGGACTATGGCTACACCTTC. J is TRBJ1-2 and V is TRBV6-5; 7 bases agree with TRBD1. The CDR3 is 15 amino acids. After removal of 2 bases from V and 3 bases from J, the junction contained 6 bases not matched to a gene. Germline values: CDR1 MNHEY, CDR2 SVGAGI.

In its sample, this clone was seen once. This rearrangement joins TRBV2 to TRBJ2-2, with 9 bases fitting TRBD2. V was pared by 7 bases and J by 0 bases, with 3 bases of the junction left unmatched. CDR1 and CDR2 from the germline V gene are SNHLY and FYNNEI. This CDR3 has 15 residues. The CDR3, as DNA: TGTGCCAGCACTGGACTAGCGACGAACACCGGGGAGCTGTTTTTT. It specifies CASTGLATNTGELFF.

With respect to this clone: The same CDR3 can be traced to other DNA sequences in this sample. J is TRBJ2-5 and V is TRBV9; 7 nucleotides match TRBD2. This CDR3 has 14 amino acids. The J segment lost 1 base and the V segment lost 2 bases, leaving 2 bases of the junction unmatched. Germline CDR1 SGDLS, CDR2 YYNGEE. CDR3: CASSVASGQETQYF. CDR3 DNA: TGTGCCAGCAGCGTGGCTAGCGGCCAAGAGACCCAGTACTTC.

The rearrangement uses TRBV13 and TRBJ2-7; 7 nucleotides match TRBD2. CDR1 and CDR2 from the germline V gene are PRHDT and FYEKMQ (reference sequence). The CDR3 runs 16 residues. With V trimmed by 4 bases and J by 2 bases, 11 bases remained unmatched. The CDR3 nucleotides read TGTGCCAGCAGCTCCAACCAGCGGGGCCGAACCTACGAGCAGTACTTC. As protein: CASSSNQRGRTYEQYF.

The chain uses TRBV6-1 and TRBJ1-4, with 8 positions matching TRBD1. CDR1 is MNHNS and CDR2 is SASEGT in the germline V gene. Trimming took 3 bases from V and 8 from J; bases not matched to a gene: 11. This CDR3 spans 16 amino acids. CDR3 residues: CASSDGWTGTREKLFF. In DNA form, the CDR3 reads TGTGCCAGCAGTGACGGTTGGACAGGGACCAGGGAAAAACTGTTTTTT.